This T cell receptor (beta chain) was captured by sequencing in a study of blood T cell repertoires in COVID-19. Overall study context: Sites in the United States, Italy and Spain provided acute and convalescent COVID-19 samples. Sources were T cells, B-cell-depleted T cells, or PBMCs; the material itself was cDNA or gDNA.

CDR3 size: 12 residues. V lost 6 bases and J 9 bases, leaving 12 bases between the germline ends. In germline, CDR1 is MNHEY, CDR2 SVGAGI. Under the authors' procedure: The assay estimated nucleated cells by amplifying reference gene primers. The assay was immunoSEQ multiplex PCR, and TCRdb's table has in-frame clones only and misses some. V and J calls and clone size are given by that table; D and trimming were obtained from the DNA. The table records under 60,000 clones, roughly nine tenths of them present only once. This clonotype was sampled from a man aged 55 to 70 with acute or convalescent COVID-19. Sequencing used peripheral blood. The chain is built from TRBV6-5 and TRBJ2-1; D is possibly TRBD1 (6 bases). Here the CDR3 DNA reads TGTGCCAGCAGCGTTACAGGGATTGAGCAGTTCTTC. Protein sequence: CASSVTGIEQFF.